The T cell receptor (beta chain) described here comes from a study of blood T cell repertoires in COVID-19. In the authors' methods: Researchers report that nucleated cell counts were estimated from reference gene primer amplification. Sequenced by immunoSEQ multiplex PCR; TCRdb stores in-frame clones only, minus some. V, J and clone size were drawn from that table, and D and trimming were deduced from the DNA. The sample comprises tens of thousands of clones, approximately 83% of which are singletons, and roughly 48% rests with the top ten. Looked up from germline, CDR1 is KGHSY and CDR2 is FQNENV. This CDR3 comprises 14 residues. Trimming took 3 bases from V and 7 from J, leaving 10 bases between them.

The chain links TRBV16 to TRBJ1-6, with D maybe TRBD1 (6 bases). The TCR was taken from a woman of 80 years or more with acute or convalescent COVID-19. Sample: peripheral blood. In DNA, the CDR3 is TGTGCCAGCAGCCACAGGGGCGAGAATTCACCCCTCCACTTT. Translated: CASSHRGENSPLHF.